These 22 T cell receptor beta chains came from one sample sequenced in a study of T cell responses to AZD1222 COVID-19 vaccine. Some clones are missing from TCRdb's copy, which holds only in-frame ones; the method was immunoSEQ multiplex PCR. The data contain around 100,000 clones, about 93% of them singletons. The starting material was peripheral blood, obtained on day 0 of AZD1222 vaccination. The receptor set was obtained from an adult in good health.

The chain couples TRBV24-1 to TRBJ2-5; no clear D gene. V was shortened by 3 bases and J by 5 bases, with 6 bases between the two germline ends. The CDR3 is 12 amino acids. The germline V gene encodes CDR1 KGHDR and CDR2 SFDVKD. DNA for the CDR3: TGTGCCACCAGTGATCCTCTGGAGACCCAGTACTTC. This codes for CATSDPLETQYF.

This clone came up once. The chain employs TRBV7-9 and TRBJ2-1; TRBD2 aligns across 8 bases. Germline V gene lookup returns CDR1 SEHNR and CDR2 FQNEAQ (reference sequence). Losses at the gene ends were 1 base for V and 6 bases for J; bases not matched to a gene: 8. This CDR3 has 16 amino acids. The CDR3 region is CASSLVRRGESNEQFF. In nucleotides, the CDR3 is TGTGCCAGCAGCTTAGTAAGGCGGGGGGAGAGCAATGAGCAGTTCTTC.

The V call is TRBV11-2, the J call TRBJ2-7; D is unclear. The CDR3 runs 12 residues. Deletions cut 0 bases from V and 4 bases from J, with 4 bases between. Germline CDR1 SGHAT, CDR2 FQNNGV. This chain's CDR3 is CASSLDPYEQYF. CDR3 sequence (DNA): TGTGCCAGCAGCTTAGATCCTTACGAGCAGTACTTC.

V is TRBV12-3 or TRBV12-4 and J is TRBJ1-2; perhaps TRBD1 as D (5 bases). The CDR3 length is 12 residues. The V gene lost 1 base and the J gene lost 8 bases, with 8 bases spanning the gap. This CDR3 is CASSLGGNGYTF. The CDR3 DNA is TGTGCCAGCAGTTTAGGGGGGAACGGCTACACCTTC.

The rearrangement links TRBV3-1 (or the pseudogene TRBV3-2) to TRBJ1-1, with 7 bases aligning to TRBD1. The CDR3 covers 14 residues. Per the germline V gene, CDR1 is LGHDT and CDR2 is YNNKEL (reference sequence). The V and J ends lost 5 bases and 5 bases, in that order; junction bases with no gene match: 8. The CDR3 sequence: CASSSRQGRTEAFF. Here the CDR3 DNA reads TGTGCCAGCAGCTCCCGACAGGGAAGGACTGAAGCTTTCTTT.

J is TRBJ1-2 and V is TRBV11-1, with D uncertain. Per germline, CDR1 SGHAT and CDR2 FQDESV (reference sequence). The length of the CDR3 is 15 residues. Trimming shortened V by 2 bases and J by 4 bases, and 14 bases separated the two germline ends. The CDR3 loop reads CASSLSVTDTYGYTF. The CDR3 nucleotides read TGTGCCAGCAGCTTATCGGTAACAGACACCTATGGCTACACCTTC.

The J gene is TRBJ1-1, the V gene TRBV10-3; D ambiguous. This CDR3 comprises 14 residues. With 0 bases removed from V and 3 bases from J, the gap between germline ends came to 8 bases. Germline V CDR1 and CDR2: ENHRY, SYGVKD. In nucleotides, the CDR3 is TGTGCCATCAGTGAGTCGAGGGAAGACACTGAAGCTTTCTTT. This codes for CAISESREDTEAFF.

CDR3: CSASGGSGTDTQYF. For the CDR3, the DNA is TGCAGTGCTAGTGGCGGGAGCGGCACAGATACGCAGTATTTT. V usage is TRBV20-1 and J usage is TRBJ2-3; 7 bases agree with TRBD2. The J segment lost 1 base and the V segment lost 3 bases, leaving 4 bases of the junction unmatched. CDR3 length: 14 residues. In germline, CDR1 is DFQATT, CDR2 SNEGSKA (reference sequence).

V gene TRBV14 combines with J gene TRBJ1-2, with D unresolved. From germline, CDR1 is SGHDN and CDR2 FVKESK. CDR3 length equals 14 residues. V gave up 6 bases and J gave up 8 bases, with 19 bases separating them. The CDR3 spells CASSIGTLGTGYTF. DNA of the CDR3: TGTGCCAGCAGTATAGGAACCCTCGGTACGGGCTACACCTTC. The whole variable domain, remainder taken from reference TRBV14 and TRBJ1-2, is EAGVTQFPSHSVIEKGQTVTLRCDPISGHDNLYWYRRVMGKEIKFLLHFVKESKQDESGMPNNRFLAERTGGTYSTLKVQPAELEDSGVYFCASSIGTLGTGYTFGSGTRLTVV.

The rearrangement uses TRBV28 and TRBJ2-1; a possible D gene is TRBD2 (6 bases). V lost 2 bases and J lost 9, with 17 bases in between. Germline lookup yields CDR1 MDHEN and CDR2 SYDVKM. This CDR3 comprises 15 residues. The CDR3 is CASSLRGATSREQFF. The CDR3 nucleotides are TGTGCCAGCAGTTTACGCGGGGCCACTTCACGTGAGCAGTTCTTC. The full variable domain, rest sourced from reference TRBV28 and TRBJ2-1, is DVKVTQSSRYLVKRTGEKVFLECVQDMDHENMFWYRQDPGLGLRLIYFSYDVKMKEKGDIPEGYSVSREKKERFSLILESASTNQTSMYLCASSLRGATSREQFFGPGTRLTVL.

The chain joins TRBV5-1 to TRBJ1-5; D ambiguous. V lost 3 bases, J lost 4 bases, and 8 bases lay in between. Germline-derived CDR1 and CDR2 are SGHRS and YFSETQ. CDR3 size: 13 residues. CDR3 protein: CASSSTGNQPQHF. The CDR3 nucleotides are TGCGCCAGCAGCTCGACGGGAAATCAGCCCCAGCATTTT.

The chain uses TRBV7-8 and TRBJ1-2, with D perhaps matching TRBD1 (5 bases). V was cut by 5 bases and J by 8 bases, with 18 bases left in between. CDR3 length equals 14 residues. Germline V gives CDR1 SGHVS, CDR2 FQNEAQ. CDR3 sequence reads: CASSPTQDLSGYTF. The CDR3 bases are TGTGCCAGCAGCCCTACACAGGACCTTAGCGGCTACACCTTC.

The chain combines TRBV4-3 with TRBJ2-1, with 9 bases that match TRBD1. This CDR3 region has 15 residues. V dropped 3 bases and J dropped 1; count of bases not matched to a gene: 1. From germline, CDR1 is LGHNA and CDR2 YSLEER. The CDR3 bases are TGCGCCAGCAGCCAGGGACAGGGATCCTACAATGAGCAGTTCTTC. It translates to CASSQGQGSYNEQFF.

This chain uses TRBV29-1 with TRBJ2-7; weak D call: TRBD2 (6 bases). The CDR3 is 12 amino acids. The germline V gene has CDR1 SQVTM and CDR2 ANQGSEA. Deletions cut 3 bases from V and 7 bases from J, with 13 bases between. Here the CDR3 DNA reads TGCAGCGTTGATACGGGAGAGGGAGAGCAGTACTTC. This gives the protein CSVDTGEGEQYF.

CDR3 protein: CASSPGDGAMEKLFF. As DNA, the CDR3 is TGTGCCAGCAGTCCCGGGGACGGAGCCATGGAAAAACTGTTTTTT. The chain combines TRBV6-5 with TRBJ1-4, with a possible D match to TRBD1 (5 bases). The CDR3 loop spans 15 amino acids. Germline V gene lookup returns CDR1 MNHEY and CDR2 SVGAGI. V shed 5 bases and J shed 8 bases, with 18 bases lying between them.

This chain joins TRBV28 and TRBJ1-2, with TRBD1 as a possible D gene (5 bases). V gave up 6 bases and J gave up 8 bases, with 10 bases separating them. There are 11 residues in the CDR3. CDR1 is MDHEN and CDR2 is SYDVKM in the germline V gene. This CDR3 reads CASSPGYGYTF. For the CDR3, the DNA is TGTGCCAGCAGCCCAGGGTACGGCTACACCTTC.

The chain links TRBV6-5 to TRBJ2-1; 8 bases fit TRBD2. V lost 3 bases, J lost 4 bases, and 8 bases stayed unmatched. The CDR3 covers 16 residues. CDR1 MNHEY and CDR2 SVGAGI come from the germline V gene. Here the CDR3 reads CASSYSGLAGYNEQFF. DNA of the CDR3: TGTGCCAGCAGTTATTCCGGGCTAGCGGGTTACAATGAGCAGTTCTTC.

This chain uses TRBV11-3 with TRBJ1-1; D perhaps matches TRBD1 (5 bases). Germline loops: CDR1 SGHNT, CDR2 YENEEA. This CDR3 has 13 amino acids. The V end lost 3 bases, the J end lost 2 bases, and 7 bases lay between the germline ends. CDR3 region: CASSLRGNTEAFF. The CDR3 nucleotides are TGTGCCAGCAGCTTGAGGGGCAACACTGAAGCTTTCTTT.

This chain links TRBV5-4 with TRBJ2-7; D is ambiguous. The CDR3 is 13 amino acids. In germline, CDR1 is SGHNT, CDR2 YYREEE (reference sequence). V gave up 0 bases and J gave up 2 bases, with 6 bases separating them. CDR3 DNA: TGTGCCAGCAGCTTGGACAGAACCTACGAGCAGTACTTC. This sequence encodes CASSLDRTYEQYF.

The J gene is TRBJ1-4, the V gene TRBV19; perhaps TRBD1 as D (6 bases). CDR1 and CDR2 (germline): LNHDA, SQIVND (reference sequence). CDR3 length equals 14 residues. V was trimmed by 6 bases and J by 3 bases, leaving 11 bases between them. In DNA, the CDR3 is TGTGCCAGTAGCTGGGGGGCGGCTAATGAAAAACTGTTTTTT. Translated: CASSWGAANEKLFF.

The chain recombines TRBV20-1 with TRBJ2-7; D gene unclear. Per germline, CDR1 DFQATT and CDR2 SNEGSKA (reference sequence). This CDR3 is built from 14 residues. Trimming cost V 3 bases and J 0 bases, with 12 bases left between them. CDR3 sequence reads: CSASTGRLSYEQYF. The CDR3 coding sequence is TGCAGTGCTAGTACGGGCCGGCTCTCCTACGAGCAGTACTTC.

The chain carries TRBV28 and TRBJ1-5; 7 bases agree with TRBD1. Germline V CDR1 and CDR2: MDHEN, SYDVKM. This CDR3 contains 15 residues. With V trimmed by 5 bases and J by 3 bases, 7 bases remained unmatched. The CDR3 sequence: CASSPLTGNNQPQHF. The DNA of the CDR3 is TGTGCCAGCAGTCCGCTGACAGGGAACAATCAGCCCCAGCATTTT.